One sample yielded the 11 T cell receptor beta chains listed below, sequenced in a study of shared clonotypes between healthy human individuals. TCRdb keeps only in-frame clones here, not all; method: immunoSEQ multiplex PCR. The sample holds about 490,000 clones, about 80% seen once. The sample was PBMCs. Receptor source: a woman aged 40 to 50 in good health. Some clones in this sample may be carry-over from other donors' samples.

The chain carries TRBV27 and TRBJ2-7, with a possible D match to TRBD2 (6 bases). The V gene's germline CDR1 is MNHEY and CDR2 SMNVEV (reference sequence). V was clipped by 6 bases and J by 5 bases, with 23 bases between them. This CDR3 is built from 16 residues. DNA for the CDR3: TGTGCCAGCAGGGAAGAGACCGGACTACCCTACGACGAGCAGTACTTC. Translated, it gives CASREETGLPYDEQYF.

This clone showed up just a few times. The rearrangement links TRBV7-9 to TRBJ1-5, with D hard to call. The V end lost 3 bases, the J end lost 11 bases, and 17 bases lay between the germline ends. Per germline, CDR1 SEHNR and CDR2 FQNEAQ (reference sequence). This CDR3 is 14 amino acids long. Here the CDR3 DNA reads TGTGCCAGCAGCTTTGGTCTGGGAAGAGAAGCCCAGCATTTT. Its protein is CASSFGLGREAQHF.

The chain joins TRBV27 to TRBJ1-1; D is unclear. The germline V and J ends were trimmed by 6 bases and 11 bases, with 19 bases remaining between them. Germline assignment: CDR1 MNHEY and CDR2 SMNVEV (reference sequence). The CDR3 is made up of 13 amino acids. The CDR3 nucleotides read TGTGCCAGCAGGCCAGGTCCTAGCGTCGGGGCTTTCTTT. This gives the protein CASRPGPSVGAFF.

Only a few counts were recorded for this clone. V and J are TRBV6-1 and TRBJ2-5; possible D gene TRBD2, 6 bases. V was clipped by 9 bases and J by 3 bases, with 17 bases between them. This CDR3 is 14 amino acids long. Germline V gives CDR1 MNHNS, CDR2 SASEGT. The CDR3 sequence is CASRTWDFKETQYF. DNA for the CDR3: TGTGCCAGTCGGACTTGGGACTTTAAAGAGACCCAGTACTTC.

This clone has only one observation. The chain joins TRBV2 to TRBJ2-7; possibly TRBD1 or TRBD2 for D (5 bases each). CDR3 length: 14 amino acids. Trimming shortened V by 7 bases and J by 4 bases, and 17 bases separated the two germline ends. Germline CDR1 reads SNHLY; CDR2 reads FYNNEI. CDR3 in amino acids: CASMGELNSYEQYF. The CDR3, as DNA: TGTGCCAGCATGGGGGAACTGAACAGTTACGAGCAGTACTTC.

This clone was seen more than once but under ten times. The genes are TRBV2 and TRBJ1-4; the D gene is possibly TRBD1 (6 bases). The CDR3 contains 13 residues. Germline CDR1 SNHLY, CDR2 FYNNEI. Trimming left V 7 bases short and J 6 bases short, with 12 bases between. DNA for the CDR3: TGTGCCAGCAAAGGAGGGGGAGATGAAAAACTGTTTTTT. It translates to CASKGGGDEKLFF. Variable domain in full (rest from reference TRBV2 and TRBJ1-4): EPEVTQTPSHQVTQMGQEVILRCVPISNHLYFYWYRQILGQKVEFLVSFYNNEISEKSEIFDDQFSVERPDGSNFTLKIRSTKLEDSAMYFCASKGGGDEKLFFGSGTQLSVL.

This clone was picked up many times. The rearrangement uses TRBV19 and TRBJ1-3; unclear D gene. V lost 4 bases and J 3 bases, leaving 13 bases between the germline ends. From germline, CDR1 is LNHDA and CDR2 SQIVND (reference sequence). The CDR3 spans 15 residues. Written as DNA, the CDR3 is TGTGCCAGTAGTACCTGGGATGGGAGTGGAAACACCATATATTTT. This sequence encodes CASSTWDGSGNTIYF.

The J gene is TRBJ2-3, the V gene TRBV7-9; the match to TRBD2 covers 7 bases. Germline loops: CDR1 SEHNR, CDR2 FQNEAQ (reference sequence). The CDR3 covers 16 residues. The junction had 10 bases not matched to a gene; V was cut back by 5 bases and J by 2 bases. CDR3: CASSPRTRTPTDTQYF. The DNA for the CDR3 is TGTGCCAGCAGCCCGAGGACTAGAACGCCCACAGATACGCAGTATTTT. The variable domain in full, completed from reference TRBV7-9 and TRBJ2-3, reads DTGVSQNPRHKITKRGQNVTFRCDPISEHNRLYWYRQTLGQGPEFLTYFQNEAQLEKSRLLSDRFSAERPKGSFSTLEIQRTEQGDSAMYLCASSPRTRTPTDTQYFGPGTRLTVL.

This rearrangement joins TRBV7-8 to TRBJ2-7, with TRBD1 matching over 7 bases. V lost 1 base and J lost 2; bases outside the gene matches: 2. The germline V gene encodes CDR1 SGHVS and CDR2 FQNEAQ. The CDR3 spans 14 residues. The CDR3 sequence: CASSLGGGTYEQYF. The CDR3 DNA follows: TGTGCCAGCAGCTTAGGAGGGGGCACCTACGAGCAGTACTTC. The complete variable domain, with remaining parts taken from reference TRBV7-8 and TRBJ2-7, reads GAGVSQSPRYKVAKRGQDVALRCDPISGHVSLFWYQQALGQGPEFLTYFQNEAQLDKSGLPSDRFFAERPEGSVSTLKIQRTQQEDSAVYLCASSLGGGTYEQYFGPGTRLTVT.

The chain recombines TRBV7-9 with TRBJ2-1, with 10 bases identical to TRBD2. V dropped 1 base and J dropped 8; count of bases not matched to a gene: 5. CDR3 size: 15 residues. The germline CDR1 and CDR2 sequences are SEHNR and FQNEAQ (reference sequence). The CDR3 DNA reads TGTGCCAGCAGCTTAGGACTAGCGGGCCCCGATGAGCAGTTCTTC. Encoded protein: CASSLGLAGPDEQFF.

This clone was observed many times. V and J are TRBV28 and TRBJ1-2; TRBD1 is a possible D gene (5 bases). Germline values: CDR1 MDHEN, CDR2 SYDVKM. V shed 1 base and J shed 6 bases, with 18 bases lying between them. The CDR3 is 16 residues long. The CDR3 loop is CASSLSTPGTDNGYTF. The CDR3 coding sequence is TGTGCCAGCAGTTTATCTACCCCCGGGACCGACAATGGCTACACCTTC.